These 21 T cell receptor beta chains originate from one sample sequenced in a study of T cell responses to AZD1222 COVID-19 vaccine. Measured with immunoSEQ multiplex PCR; TCRdb has only the in-frame clones, and not every one. The sample lists about 46,000 clones; around 90% were seen once. The material was peripheral blood, obtained 28 days after the second AZD1222 dose. The source is an adult who received the AZD1222 COVID-19 vaccine.

The V call is TRBV2, the J call TRBJ2-3, with 7 bases aligning to TRBD1. CDR1 and CDR2 (germline): SNHLY, FYNNEI. The CDR3 contains 13 residues. V was pared by 8 bases and J by 5 bases, with 7 bases of the junction left unmatched. The DNA of the CDR3 is TGTGCCAGCGCCCCGACAGGGAGAGATACGCAGTATTTT. Its protein product is CASAPTGRDTQYF.

The V call is TRBV5-1, the J call TRBJ2-7; D uncertain. Deletions cut 0 bases from V and 0 bases from J, with 10 bases between. CDR1 and CDR2 (germline): SGHRS, YFSETQ. The CDR3 contains 15 residues. The CDR3 nucleotides read TGCGCCAGCAGCTTGGAAGGGTTTCCCTCCTACGAGCAGTACTTC. It translates to CASSLEGFPSYEQYF.

V is TRBV7-2 and J is TRBJ2-5; tentatively, D is TRBD1 (6 bases). The CDR3 contains 16 residues. V was clipped by 6 bases and J by 2 bases, with 19 bases between them. Germline V gene lookup returns CDR1 SGHTA and CDR2 FQGNSA. CDR3 in amino acids: CASRFDRYSTQETQYF. The CDR3 DNA is TGTGCCAGCAGATTCGACAGGTACTCCACACAAGAGACCCAGTACTTC.

The gene calls are TRBV10-2 and TRBJ1-1, with TRBD1 matching 7 bases. The V and J ends lost 2 bases and 1 base, in that order; junction bases with no gene match: 7. Per germline, CDR1 WSHSY and CDR2 SAAADI. There are 16 residues in the CDR3. The CDR3 loop reads CASSERRQGGNTEAFF. CDR3 coding DNA: TGCGCCAGCAGTGAGCGGAGACAGGGCGGGAACACTGAAGCTTTCTTT.

The gene calls are TRBV5-1 and TRBJ2-3, with 8 bases matching TRBD2. The CDR3 sequence is 15 residues long. V shed 4 bases and J 0 bases; nucleotides not matched to a gene: 4. CDR1 is SGHRS, CDR2 YFSETQ, per germline. The CDR3, as DNA: TGCGCCAGCAGCCTTAGCGGGGCCAGCACAGATACGCAGTATTTT. It codes for CASSLSGASTDTQYF.

The rearrangement uses TRBV9 and TRBJ2-2; 9 bases align to TRBD2. The length of the CDR3 is 17 residues. The germline gives CDR1 SGDLS, CDR2 YYNGEE. Unmatched junction bases numbered 3, after V lost 0 bases and J lost 0 bases. The CDR3 bases are TGTGCCAGCAGCGTAGAGACTAGCGGACCGAACACCGGGGAGCTGTTTTTT. Translating gives CASSVETSGPNTGELFF. The full variable domain, rest sourced from reference TRBV9 and TRBJ2-2, is DSGVTQTPKHLITATGQRVTLRCSPRSGDLSVYWYQQSLDQGLQFLIQYYNGEERAKGNILERFSAQQFPDLHSELNLSSLELGDSALYFCASSVETSGPNTGELFFGEGSRLTVL.

CDR3 DNA: TGCGCCAGTTCAAGATTTCCAGACTCCTACGAGCAGTACTTC. Protein product: CASSRFPDSYEQYF. The gene calls are TRBV5-1 and TRBJ2-7, with unresolved D. The CDR3 has 14 amino acids. Trimming shortened V by 8 bases and J by 0 bases, and 15 bases separated the two germline ends. CDR1 and CDR2 (germline): SGHRS, YFSETQ.

The chain carries TRBV4-3 and TRBJ2-1; no clear D gene. Germline V gives CDR1 LGHNA, CDR2 YSLEER. The CDR3 covers 17 residues. Trimming removed 1 base at V and 9 bases at J, with 22 bases between. In nucleotides, the CDR3 is TGCGCCAGCAGCCAAGGATTACTTACACCCTCCCGGGTTGAGCAGTTCTTC. Its protein product is CASSQGLLTPSRVEQFF.

The rearrangement joins TRBV30 to TRBJ1-5, with D unresolved. The CDR3 is 13 residues long. Trimming pared 1 base from V and 3 bases from J, leaving 7 bases between. Per germline, CDR1 GTSNPN and CDR2 SVGIG (reference sequence). CDR3 in amino acids: CAWSETHNQPQHF. The CDR3 coding sequence is TGTGCCTGGAGTGAAACACACAATCAGCCCCAGCATTTT.

The chain couples TRBV3-1 (or the pseudogene TRBV3-2) to TRBJ2-4; 11 nucleotides agree with TRBD2. The CDR3 runs to 16 residues. V dropped 4 bases and J dropped 6; count of bases not matched to a gene: 8. Germline loops: CDR1 LGHDT, CDR2 YNNKEL (reference sequence). CDR3 sequence: CASSPLAGGQGNIQYF. CDR3 DNA sequence: TGTGCCAGCAGCCCTTTAGCGGGAGGGCAGGGAAACATTCAGTACTTC.

The V gene is TRBV6-5, the J gene TRBJ2-6; D not certain. Germline V gene data show CDR1 as MNHEY and CDR2 as SVGAGI. The V gene lost 2 bases and the J gene lost 1 base, with 9 bases spanning the gap. CDR3 length: 16 amino acids. The DNA of the CDR3 is TGTGCCAGCAGTTACGAAGCAGGTTCTGGGGCCAACGTCCTGACTTTC. Translation: CASSYEAGSGANVLTF.

J is TRBJ1-2 and V is TRBV27; D perhaps matches TRBD1 (6 bases). The CDR3 spans 15 residues. The V and J ends lost 6 bases and 7 bases respectively, with 21 bases between them. Germline assignment: CDR1 MNHEY and CDR2 SMNVEV (reference sequence). The CDR3, as DNA: TGTGCCAGCAGGATTTCAGGGGAGGGTCCCTTTGGCTACACCTTC. Translating it yields CASRISGEGPFGYTF.

DNA for the CDR3: TGTGCCAGCAGCCTCGCGATCGGGACAGGGCCATCACCCCTCCACTTT. Its translation is CASSLAIGTGPSPLHF. This chain connects TRBV3-1 (or the pseudogene TRBV3-2) to TRBJ1-6; the match to TRBD1 covers 9 bases. There are 16 residues in the CDR3. Germline V lookup: CDR1 LGHDT, CDR2 YNNKEL (reference sequence). Trimming removed 4 bases from V and 10 bases from J; junction bases left unmatched: 11.

The chain links TRBV5-1 to TRBJ2-3; 11 bases map to TRBD2. Germline CDR1 reads SGHRS; CDR2 reads YFSETQ. The CDR3 length is 16 residues. With V trimmed by 0 bases and J by 2 bases, 2 bases remained unmatched. CDR3 residues: CASSLGLAGTTDTQYF. CDR3 in DNA: TGCGCCAGCAGCTTGGGACTAGCGGGGACCACAGATACGCAGTATTTT.

This clone was picked up one time. The chain is built from TRBV5-5 and TRBJ2-1; no clear D. CDR3 length: 12 residues. CDR1 and CDR2 from the germline V gene are SGHKS and YYEKEE (reference sequence). V lost 4 bases, J lost 6 bases, and 8 bases lay in between. The CDR3 loop reads CASSPTINEQFF. The CDR3 DNA is TGTGCCAGCAGCCCAACTATCAATGAGCAGTTCTTC. Looking up the rest from reference TRBV5-5 and TRBJ2-1 gives the full variable domain: DAGVTQSPTHLIKTRGQQVTLRCSPISGHKSVSWYQQVLGQGPQFIFQYYEKEERGRGNFPDRFSARQFPNYSSELNVNALLLGDSALYLCASSPTINEQFFGPGTRLTVL.

This clone was recorded once. V is TRBV28 and J is TRBJ1-2; D call uncertain. CDR3 length: 16 amino acids. Germline loops: CDR1 MDHEN, CDR2 SYDVKM. V shed 2 bases and J shed 4 bases, with 17 bases lying between them. This CDR3 reads CASSLGVSVRLYGYTF. CDR3 bases: TGTGCCAGCAGTTTAGGAGTATCGGTCCGGCTCTATGGCTACACCTTC.

CDR3 bases: TGTGCCAGCAGTTACTCGAGCGGGAGGGCCTACGAGCAGTACTTC. This codes for CASSYSSGRAYEQYF. This chain links TRBV6-5 with TRBJ2-7; 10 bases line up with TRBD2. V gave up 0 bases and J gave up 2 bases; unmatched junction bases: 1. Germline CDR1 MNHEY, CDR2 SVGAGI. The length of the CDR3 is 15 residues.

This chain uses TRBV5-4 with TRBJ1-6, with a possible D match to TRBD1 (5 bases). Germline V gene lookup returns CDR1 SGHNT and CDR2 YYREEE (reference sequence). The CDR3 totals 16 residues. V lost 3 bases to trimming and J lost 8 bases, with 18 bases between them. CDR3 sequence (DNA): TGTGCCAGCAGCTGGTCGGGGAAGGGGCCGGATTCACCCCTCCACTTT. Encoded protein: CASSWSGKGPDSPLHF.

The J gene is TRBJ2-5, the V gene TRBV24-1, with a weak D call TRBD2 (6 bases). The V gene's germline CDR1 is KGHDR and CDR2 SFDVKD. The CDR3 contains 16 residues. Trimming shortened V by 0 bases and J by 5 bases, and 15 bases separated the two germline ends. CDR3 in amino acids: CATSDLRAEGGETQYF. Here the CDR3 DNA reads TGTGCCACCAGTGATTTGCGAGCCGAAGGAGGGGAGACCCAGTACTTC.

The J gene is TRBJ2-2, the V gene TRBV5-1; no clear D gene. CDR3 size: 14 residues. The V end lost 1 base, the J end lost 1 base, and 5 bases lay between the germline ends. The germline V gene has CDR1 SGHRS and CDR2 YFSETQ. This CDR3 is CASSLLGNTGELFF. The CDR3 DNA follows: TGCGCCAGCAGCTTGCTCGGGAACACCGGGGAGCTGTTTTTT.

The rearrangement joins TRBV10-3 to TRBJ2-7, with D possibly TRBD2 on 6 matching bases. The CDR3 is 13 amino acids. Trimming left V 7 bases short and J 2 bases short, with 12 bases between. The V gene's germline CDR1 is ENHRY and CDR2 SYGVKD. The chain's CDR3 is CAIMEGTTYEQYF. CDR3 coding DNA: TGTGCCATCATGGAGGGAACAACCTACGAGCAGTACTTC.